This T cell receptor beta chain came from a study of T cell responses to AZD1222 COVID-19 vaccine. The method was immunoSEQ multiplex PCR; TCRdb's version includes in-frame clones alone and lacks a portion of them. The data hold about 150,000 clones, with around nine tenths observed a single time. This CDR3 has 17 residues. From germline, CDR1 is LGHDT and CDR2 YNNKEL (reference sequence). Trimming shortened V by 1 base and J by 4 bases, and 19 bases separated the two germline ends. This specimen consisted of peripheral blood, obtained on day 0 of AZD1222 vaccination. The chain joins TRBV3-1 (or the pseudogene TRBV3-2) to TRBJ1-2, with D maybe TRBD1 (6 bases). The receptor was isolated from an adult in good health. The CDR3 sequence: CASSQGIQGISIYGYTF. CDR3 DNA sequence: TGTGCCAGCAGCCAAGGAATCCAGGGGATATCGATCTATGGCTACACCTTC.